This T cell receptor (beta chain) was recorded in a study of T cell changes during pregnancy in multiple sclerosis. CDR3 size: 15 residues. The junction had 8 bases not matched to a gene; V was cut back by 4 bases and J by 3 bases. Germline V gene data show CDR1 as SGHRS and CDR2 as YFSETQ. Sequencing used immunoSEQ multiplex PCR; TCRdb keeps in-frame clones, though not all of them. The sample lists about 130,000 clones; about 96% were seen once. This specimen was peripheral blood, taken after pregnancy. The rearrangement links TRBV5-1 to TRBJ2-5, with 8 bases aligning to TRBD1. The TCR was taken from a female donor with multiple sclerosis, enrolled in a pregnancy study. CDR3 residues: CASSTEGTGKETQYF. CDR3 DNA sequence: TGCGCCAGCAGCACCGAGGGGACAGGTAAAGAGACCCAGTACTTC.